One and the same sample provided the 22 T cell receptor beta chains below, sequenced in a study of TIL therapy for anti-PD-1-resistant metastatic lung cancer. The libraries were made with immunoSEQ v3. Data came from immunoSEQ multiplex PCR; TCRdb stores just in-frame clones and leaves some out. The table has more than 50,000 clones, roughly 91% seen once. The time point denotes: pre-treatment sample, taken before nivolumab and TIL therapy. Sequencing was performed on blood, taken at baseline. These receptors were collected from a person aged 25 to 79 with non-small cell lung cancer.

This chain connects TRBV28 to TRBJ2-3; 9 bases are shared with TRBD2. Germline lookup yields CDR1 MDHEN and CDR2 SYDVKM. The CDR3 covers 16 residues. The trim removed 3 bases at V and 2 bases at J, leaving 6 bases unmatched. CDR3 coding DNA: TGTGCCAGCAGTTTGGGGCTAGCGGGAACCACAGATACGCAGTATTTT. This encodes CASSLGLAGTTDTQYF.

The rearrangement joins TRBV5-1 to TRBJ2-5; maybe TRBD2 (5 bases). V was cut by 2 bases and J by 2 bases, with 10 bases left in between. The CDR3 has 14 residues. Germline V lookup: CDR1 SGHRS, CDR2 YFSETQ. The CDR3 DNA reads as TGCGCCAGCAGCTTCACACTAGGACAAGAGACCCAGTACTTC. This sequence encodes CASSFTLGQETQYF.

V gene TRBV6-5 combines with J gene TRBJ1-5; 9 positions match TRBD1. With 6 bases clipped from V and 5 bases from J, the junction kept 5 bases outside the gene matches. Germline CDR1 and CDR2: MNHEY and SVGAGI. This CDR3 contains 14 residues. The CDR3 DNA is TGTGCCAGCAGCTTAACAGGGGGCGATCAGCCCCAGCATTTT. Amino acid sequence: CASSLTGGDQPQHF.

The V gene is TRBV7-3, the J gene TRBJ1-1; TRBD1 might be the D (6 bases). Germline V CDR1 and CDR2: SGHTA, FQGTGA. This CDR3 has 15 amino acids. V lost 0 bases to trimming and J lost 6 bases, with 14 bases between them. CDR3 nucleotide sequence: TGTGCCAGCAGCTTAACCGGGGGGCGTAACGCTGAAGCTTTCTTT. Its protein product is CASSLTGGRNAEAFF.

J is TRBJ1-4 and V is TRBV5-4; the D is unclear. The CDR3 contains 14 residues. V was cut by 0 bases and J by 7 bases, with 10 bases left in between. Per the germline V gene, CDR1 is SGHNT and CDR2 is YYREEE (reference sequence). CDR3 amino acids: CASSLEGPGEKLFF. In DNA form, the CDR3 reads TGTGCCAGCAGCTTGGAAGGCCCAGGTGAAAAACTGTTTTTT.

This chain connects TRBV7-8 to TRBJ2-1; 7 nucleotides match TRBD2. With 5 bases clipped from V and 6 bases from J, the junction kept 10 bases outside the gene matches. The CDR3 is made up of 15 amino acids. The germline CDR1 and CDR2 sequences are SGHVS and FQNEAQ. The CDR3 here is CASSLGATSSNEQFF. In DNA, the CDR3 is TGTGCCAGCAGCCTAGGGGCGACTAGCAGCAATGAGCAGTTCTTC.

This chain joins TRBV19 and TRBJ2-1, with 11 bases fitting TRBD2. CDR1 LNHDA and CDR2 SQIVND come from the germline V gene (reference sequence). Germline trimming cut 1 base from V and 8 bases from J; bases unmatched to any gene: 7. The CDR3 covers 16 residues. In DNA, the CDR3 is TGTGCCAGTAGTATAGGTATTAGCGGGGGGGCCGATGAGCAGTTCTTC. It specifies CASSIGISGGADEQFF.

This clone has a single count. This rearrangement joins TRBV19 to TRBJ2-2; TRBD1 might be the D (7 bases). CDR3 size: 15 residues. V lost 3 bases to trimming and J lost 4 bases, with 12 bases between them. Germline V gives CDR1 LNHDA, CDR2 SQIVND (reference sequence). The CDR3 DNA is TGTGCCAGTAGTATTCGACAGGGAGGCACCGGGGAGCTGTTTTTT. As protein: CASSIRQGGTGELFF.

This sequence joins TRBV29-1 and TRBJ2-7, with 8 bases matching TRBD2. The germline V gene encodes CDR1 SQVTM and CDR2 ANQGSEA. V lost 7 bases, J lost 5 bases, and 7 bases stayed unmatched. The CDR3 runs 12 residues. This chain's CDR3 is CSAREGGNEQYF. CDR3 sequence (DNA): TGCAGCGCCCGGGAGGGGGGTAACGAGCAGTACTTC.

V and J are TRBV4-1 and TRBJ1-2; no definite D call. The V end lost 1 base, the J end lost 2 bases, and 8 bases lay between the germline ends. The germline gives CDR1 MGHRA, CDR2 YSYEKL. The CDR3 has 14 amino acids. CDR3 sequence reads: CASSQVSGNYGYTF. CDR3 sequence (DNA): TGCGCCAGCAGCCAAGTGTCCGGGAACTATGGCTACACCTTC.

The V call is TRBV4-1, the J call TRBJ2-3, with 7 bases that match TRBD2. The CDR3 runs to 16 residues. Germline loops: CDR1 MGHRA, CDR2 YSYEKL. Germline trimming cut 2 bases from V and 2 bases from J; bases unmatched to any gene: 7. CDR3 sequence (DNA): TGCGCCAGCAGCCAAAACCCCGGGACTACCACAGATACGCAGTATTTT. Translation gives CASSQNPGTTTDTQYF.

This chain connects TRBV2 to TRBJ2-1; D is unclear. The CDR3 totals 16 residues. Germline CDR1 is SNHLY and CDR2 is FYNNEI. The V end lost 0 bases, the J end lost 1 base, and 10 bases lay between the germline ends. The CDR3, as DNA: TGTGCCAGCAGTGAAGCGCTTCAACTTTCCTACAATGAGCAGTTCTTC. This encodes CASSEALQLSYNEQFF.

The chain uses TRBV27 and TRBJ1-2, with a weak D call TRBD1 (5 bases). Between the trimmed V and J ends, which lost 5 bases and 7 bases, there was a span of 20 bases. This CDR3 comprises 15 residues. Looked up from germline, CDR1 is MNHEY and CDR2 is SMNVEV (reference sequence). CDR3 residues: CASSPLRKGAFGYTF. In DNA form, the CDR3 reads TGTGCCAGCAGTCCCCTTCGGAAAGGGGCCTTTGGCTACACCTTC.

The CDR3 protein is CASSLESSGAYEQYF. The DNA of the CDR3 is TGCGCCAGCAGCTTGGAGTCTAGCGGCGCCTACGAGCAGTACTTC. This chain uses TRBV5-1 with TRBJ2-7; 7 bases align to TRBD2. The length of the CDR3 is 15 residues. Germline-derived CDR1 and CDR2 are SGHRS and YFSETQ. J lost 2 bases, V lost 0 bases, and 5 bases had no gene match.

V gene TRBV7-3 combines with J gene TRBJ2-3; D remains unclear. Germline V lookup: CDR1 SGHTA, CDR2 FQGTGA. V was trimmed by 2 bases and J by 3 bases, leaving 6 bases between them. The CDR3 is made up of 13 amino acids. The CDR3 here is CASSLGGTDTQYF. The CDR3 region has the DNA TGTGCCAGCAGCTTAGGCGGAACAGATACGCAGTATTTT.

This chain joins TRBV3-1 (or the pseudogene TRBV3-2) and TRBJ2-7; tentative D call: TRBD1 (6 bases). Germline V gene sequence: CDR1 LGHDT, CDR2 YNNKEL (reference sequence). Trimming left V 4 bases short and J 4 bases short, with 11 bases between. The CDR3 totals 13 residues. Here the CDR3 reads CASSPRGGYEQYF. The CDR3 DNA follows: TGTGCCAGCAGCCCGAGAGGGGGATACGAGCAGTACTTC.

The chain carries TRBV27 and TRBJ1-3; possible D gene TRBD1, 6 bases. The V gene lost 2 bases and the J gene lost 4 bases, with 9 bases spanning the gap. The CDR3 has 14 amino acids. Germline V CDR1 and CDR2: MNHEY, SMNVEV (reference sequence). CDR3 residues: CASSLTGTGNTIYF. The CDR3 DNA reads as TGTGCCAGCAGTTTAACAGGGACAGGAAACACCATATATTTT.

The J gene is TRBJ1-5, the V gene TRBV6-5; weak D call: TRBD1 (5 bases). Trimming pared 7 bases from V and 8 bases from J, leaving 15 bases between. This CDR3 region has 13 residues. Germline lookup yields CDR1 MNHEY and CDR2 SVGAGI. This CDR3 is CASTEGPWEPQHF. CDR3 DNA: TGTGCCAGCACCGAGGGGCCCTGGGAGCCCCAGCATTTT.

V usage is TRBV19 and J usage is TRBJ2-7; D is perhaps TRBD1 (5 bases). Trimming took 5 bases from V and 2 from J, leaving 13 bases between them. In germline, CDR1 is LNHDA, CDR2 SQIVND (reference sequence). The CDR3 has 14 amino acids. CDR3 residues: CASSGQDKPYEQYF. DNA of the CDR3: TGTGCCAGTAGTGGTCAGGACAAGCCCTACGAGCAGTACTTC. Looking up the rest from reference TRBV19 and TRBJ2-7 gives the full variable domain: DGGITQSPKYLFRKEGQNVTLSCEQNLNHDAMYWYRQDPGQGLRLIYYSQIVNDFQKGDIAEGYSVSREKKESFPLTVTSAQKNPTAFYLCASSGQDKPYEQYFGPGTRLTVT.

The V gene is TRBV7-6, the J gene TRBJ2-7; possible D gene TRBD1, 6 bases. CDR1 and CDR2 (germline): SGHVS, FNYEAQ. V lost 4 bases and J lost 1, with 11 bases in between. This CDR3 is built from 14 residues. CDR3 sequence: CASSSRGPSYEQYF. CDR3 nucleotides: TGTGCCAGCAGCTCCAGGGGCCCGTCCTACGAGCAGTACTTC. The entire variable domain, with the rest obtained from reference TRBV7-6 and TRBJ2-7, is as follows: GAGVSQSPRYKVTKRGQDVALRCDPISGHVSLYWYRQALGQGPEFLTYFNYEAQQDKSGLPNDRFSAERPEGSISTLTIQRTEQRDSAMYRCASSSRGPSYEQYFGPGTRLTVT.

The chain joins TRBV3-1 (or the pseudogene TRBV3-2) to TRBJ1-4; D gene ambiguous. This CDR3 region has 15 residues. Germline CDR1 and CDR2: LGHDT and YNNKEL (reference sequence). Trimming took off 1 base at V and 7 bases at J, with 13 bases between the two ends. CDR3 in DNA: TGTGCCAGCAGCCAAGTAGTCCCGGGAAGTGAAAAACTGTTTTTT. Translation gives CASSQVVPGSEKLFF.

This clone was seen a single time. The chain links TRBV5-4 to TRBJ1-1; no definite D call. Germline-derived CDR1 and CDR2 are SGHNT and YYREEE (reference sequence). Trimming left V 0 bases short and J 2 bases short, with 8 bases between. The CDR3 spans 14 residues. CDR3 loop: CASSLAGENTEAFF. In nucleotides, the CDR3 is TGTGCCAGCAGCTTGGCCGGTGAAAACACTGAAGCTTTCTTT.